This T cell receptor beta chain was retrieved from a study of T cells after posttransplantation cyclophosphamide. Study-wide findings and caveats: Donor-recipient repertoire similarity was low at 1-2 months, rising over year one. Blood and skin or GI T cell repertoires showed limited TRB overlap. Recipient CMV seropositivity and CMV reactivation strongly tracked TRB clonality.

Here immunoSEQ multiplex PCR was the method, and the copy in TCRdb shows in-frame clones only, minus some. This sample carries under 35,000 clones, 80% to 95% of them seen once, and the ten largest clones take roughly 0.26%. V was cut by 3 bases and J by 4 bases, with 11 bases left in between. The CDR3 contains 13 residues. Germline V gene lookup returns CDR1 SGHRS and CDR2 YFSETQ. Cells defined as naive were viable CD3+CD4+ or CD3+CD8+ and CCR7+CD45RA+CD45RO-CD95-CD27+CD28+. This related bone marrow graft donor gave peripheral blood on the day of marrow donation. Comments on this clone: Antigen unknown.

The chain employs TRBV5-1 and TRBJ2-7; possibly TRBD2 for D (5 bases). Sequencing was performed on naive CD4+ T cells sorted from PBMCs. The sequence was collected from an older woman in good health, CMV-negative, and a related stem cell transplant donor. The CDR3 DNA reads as TGCGCCAGCAGCTCCCCCGGGGTTTACGAGCAGTACTTC. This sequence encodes CASSSPGVYEQYF.